One and the same sample provided the 14 T cell receptor beta chains below, sequenced in a study of blood T cell repertoires in COVID-19. Generated by immunoSEQ multiplex PCR, the TCRdb table keeps only in-frame clones and is missing some. The data show approximately 300,000 clones, approximately 91% seen once. Specimen: PBMCs or T cells enriched from blood (not recorded which). The receptors here all came from a man in his sixties who had recovered from COVID-19.

The rearrangement links TRBV6-5 to TRBJ1-5; D perhaps matches TRBD1 (5 bases). In germline, CDR1 is MNHEY, CDR2 SVGAGI. The CDR3 consists of 14 residues. V lost 6 bases to trimming and J lost 0 bases, with 9 bases between them. The CDR3 DNA follows: TGTGCCAGCAGGCCGGGGGATAGCAATCAGCCCCAGCATTTT. Its translation: CASRPGDSNQPQHF.

The sample holds a few counts of this clone. The V call is TRBV7-3, the J call TRBJ1-3; TRBD1 agrees at 9 bases. Germline loops: CDR1 SGHTA, CDR2 FQGTGA. V lost 3 bases and J lost 4; bases outside the gene matches: 1. The CDR3 spans 14 residues. The CDR3 is CASSLTGGGNTIYF. Here the CDR3 DNA reads TGTGCCAGCAGCTTGACAGGGGGAGGAAACACCATATATTTT. The variable domain in full, completed from reference TRBV7-3 and TRBJ1-3, reads GAGVSQTPSNKVTEKGKYVELRCDPISGHTALYWYRQSLGQGPEFLIYFQGTGAADDSGLPNDRFFAVRPEGSVSTLKIQRTERGDSAVYLCASSLTGGGNTIYFGEGSWLTVV.

The chain uses TRBV6-5 and TRBJ1-2; D possibly corresponds to TRBD1 (6 bases). Per germline, CDR1 MNHEY and CDR2 SVGAGI. Between the trimmed V and J ends, which lost 1 base and 6 bases, there was a span of 12 bases. There are 14 residues in the CDR3. This CDR3 is CASSYFSAGDGYTF. DNA of the CDR3: TGTGCCAGCAGTTACTTTTCGGCAGGGGATGGCTACACCTTC.

This chain links TRBV3-1 (or the pseudogene TRBV3-2) with TRBJ2-3; TRBD1 matches 12 bases. The V and J ends lost 4 bases and 8 bases, in that order; junction bases with no gene match: 22. The CDR3 has 20 amino acids. The germline gives CDR1 LGHDT, CDR2 YNNKEL (reference sequence). CDR3 nucleotides: TGTGCCAGCAGCCCCCCCCGGGACAGGGGGCCGTTTAGCGGGAGTCCTACGCAGTATTTT. Its protein product is CASSPPRDRGPFSGSPTQYF.

This clone was seen more than once but under ten times. The chain uses TRBV7-9 and TRBJ2-7; 10 bases are shared with TRBD2. CDR3 length: 18 residues. From germline, CDR1 is SEHNR and CDR2 FQNEAQ (reference sequence). J was trimmed by 7 bases and V by 5 bases; bases with no gene match: 20. The CDR3 region is CASSPPRGTAGGPEEQYF. In DNA, the CDR3 is TGTGCCAGCAGCCCGCCCCGGGGGACAGCGGGAGGGCCGGAGGAGCAGTACTTC.

V usage is TRBV6-5 and J usage is TRBJ2-1; D ambiguous. Germline V gives CDR1 MNHEY, CDR2 SVGAGI. This CDR3 spans 16 amino acids. Trimming took off 0 bases at V and 3 bases at J, with 12 bases between the two ends. The CDR3: CASSYSHPRGYNEQFF. The CDR3 DNA reads TGTGCCAGCAGTTACTCTCACCCCAGAGGCTACAATGAGCAGTTCTTC.

This clone occurred once. The gene calls are TRBV6-2 or TRBV6-3 and TRBJ2-7, with D possibly being TRBD1 (5 bases). CDR3 length: 17 amino acids. CDR1 and CDR2 from the germline V gene are MNHEY and SVGEGT. The V gene lost 0 bases and the J gene lost 2 bases, with 17 bases spanning the gap. CDR3 loop: CASSYSWGYADPYEQYF. For the CDR3, the DNA is TGTGCCAGCAGTTACTCCTGGGGCTACGCCGACCCCTACGAGCAGTACTTC.

This CDR3 reads CASSRGVQETQYF. The CDR3, as DNA: TGTGCCAGCTCCAGGGGGGTCCAAGAGACCCAGTACTTC. V is TRBV2 and J is TRBJ2-5; a possible D gene is TRBD1 (7 bases). V was shortened by 8 bases and J by 1 base, with 11 bases between the two germline ends. The CDR3 contains 13 residues. Germline V gene data show CDR1 as SNHLY and CDR2 as FYNNEI.

This sequence joins TRBV28 and TRBJ1-1, with 10 positions matching TRBD1. Germline CDR1 is MDHEN and CDR2 is SYDVKM. With 2 bases clipped from V and 0 bases from J, the junction kept 0 bases outside the gene matches. The CDR3 covers 15 residues. The CDR3 reads CASSLGQGVNTEAFF. The CDR3, as DNA: TGTGCCAGCAGTTTAGGACAGGGGGTGAACACTGAAGCTTTCTTT. Full variable domain (missing parts from reference TRBV28 and TRBJ1-1): DVKVTQSSRYLVKRTGEKVFLECVQDMDHENMFWYRQDPGLGLRLIYFSYDVKMKEKGDIPEGYSVSREKKERFSLILESASTNQTSMYLCASSLGQGVNTEAFFGQGTRLTVV.

About this clone itself: Other DNA sequences of this sample code for an identical CDR3. The gene calls are TRBV18 and TRBJ1-1, with 9 bases matching TRBD1. Germline trimming cut 1 base from V and 1 base from J; bases unmatched to any gene: 1. Germline CDR1 reads KGHSH; CDR2 reads LQKENI. This CDR3 is 15 amino acids long. CDR3 residues: CASSPLGQGNTEAFF. The DNA of the CDR3 is TGTGCCAGCTCACCACTGGGACAGGGGAACACTGAAGCTTTCTTT. The full variable domain, completed using reference TRBV18 and TRBJ1-1, is NAGVMQNPRHLVRRRGQEARLRCSPMKGHSHVYWYRQLPEEGLKFMVYLQKENIIDESGMPKERFSAEFPKEGPSILRIQQVVRGDSAAYFCASSPLGQGNTEAFFGQGTRLTVV.

This rearrangement joins TRBV5-1 to TRBJ2-3; 10 bases are a match to TRBD2. V lost 1 base, J lost 3 bases, and 5 bases stayed unmatched. The germline V gene has CDR1 SGHRS and CDR2 YFSETQ. The CDR3 contains 16 residues. CDR3 amino acids: CASSLSSGGSTDTQYF. The CDR3 nucleotides are TGCGCCAGCAGCTTGTCTAGCGGGGGTAGTACAGATACGCAGTATTTT.

This clone was seen just once. This chain joins TRBV7-9 and TRBJ2-7; D possibly corresponds to TRBD2 (5 bases). Germline V gene data show CDR1 as SEHNR and CDR2 as FQNEAQ (reference sequence). CDR3 size: 14 residues. V was shortened by 5 bases and J by 2 bases, with 13 bases between the two germline ends. The chain's CDR3 is CASSLSASTYEQYF. The CDR3 DNA is TGTGCCAGCAGCCTTAGCGCTTCCACCTACGAGCAGTACTTC.

V gene TRBV6-5 combines with J gene TRBJ1-2, with D uncertain. CDR3 length: 15 residues. Deletions cut 0 bases from V and 1 base from J, with 9 bases between. From germline, CDR1 is MNHEY and CDR2 SVGAGI. DNA for the CDR3: TGTGCCAGCAGTTACTCGGGCACGGATAACTATGGCTACACCTTC. Translating it yields CASSYSGTDNYGYTF.

The V and J genes are TRBV6-6 and TRBJ2-5; the match to TRBD1 covers 7 bases. J was trimmed by 0 bases and V by 5 bases; bases with no gene match: 6. Germline V gene data show CDR1 as MNHNY and CDR2 as SVGAGI (reference sequence). The CDR3 extends over 15 amino acids. DNA of the CDR3: TGTGCCAGCAGTCAATCGACAGGGTACCAAGAGACCCAGTACTTC. Translation gives CASSQSTGYQETQYF.